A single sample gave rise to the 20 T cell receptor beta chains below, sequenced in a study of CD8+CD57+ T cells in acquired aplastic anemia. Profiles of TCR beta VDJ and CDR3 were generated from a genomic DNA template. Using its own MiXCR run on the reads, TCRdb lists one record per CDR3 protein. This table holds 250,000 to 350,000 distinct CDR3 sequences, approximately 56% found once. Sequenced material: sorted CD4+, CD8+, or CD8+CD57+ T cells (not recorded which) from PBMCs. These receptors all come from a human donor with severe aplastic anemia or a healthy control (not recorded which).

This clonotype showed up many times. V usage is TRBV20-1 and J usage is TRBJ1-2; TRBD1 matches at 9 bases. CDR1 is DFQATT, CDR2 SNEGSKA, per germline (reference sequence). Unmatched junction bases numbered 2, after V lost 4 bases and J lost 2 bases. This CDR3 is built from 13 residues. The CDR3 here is CSAKTGGNYGYTF. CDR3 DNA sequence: TGCAGTGCTAAGACAGGGGGAAACTATGGCTACACCTTC.

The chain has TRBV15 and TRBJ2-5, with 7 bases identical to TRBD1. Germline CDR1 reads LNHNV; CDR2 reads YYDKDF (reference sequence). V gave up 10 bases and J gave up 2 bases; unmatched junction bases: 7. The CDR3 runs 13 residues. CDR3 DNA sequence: TGTGCCAGCAGAGGGACAGCTCAAGAGACCCAGTACTTC. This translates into CASRGTAQETQYF.

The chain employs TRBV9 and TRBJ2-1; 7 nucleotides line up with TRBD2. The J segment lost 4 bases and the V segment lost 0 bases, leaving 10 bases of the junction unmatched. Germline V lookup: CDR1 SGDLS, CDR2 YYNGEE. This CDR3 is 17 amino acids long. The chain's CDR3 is CASSVGPGAGQYNEQFF. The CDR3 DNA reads TGTGCCAGCAGCGTAGGCCCTGGAGCGGGGCAGTACAATGAGCAGTTCTTC.

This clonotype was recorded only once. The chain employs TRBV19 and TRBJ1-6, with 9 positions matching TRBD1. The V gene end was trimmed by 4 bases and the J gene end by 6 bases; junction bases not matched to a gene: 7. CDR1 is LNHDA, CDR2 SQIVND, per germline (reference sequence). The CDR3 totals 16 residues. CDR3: CASSNFEGQGNSPLHF. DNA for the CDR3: TGTGCCAGTAGTAATTTCGAGGGACAGGGTAATTCACCCCTCCACTTT.

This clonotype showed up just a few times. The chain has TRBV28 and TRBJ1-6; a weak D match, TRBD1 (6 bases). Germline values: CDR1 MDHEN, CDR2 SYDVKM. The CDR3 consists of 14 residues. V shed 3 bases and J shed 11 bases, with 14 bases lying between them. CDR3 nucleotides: TGTGCCAGCAGTTTGGACAGCTCGGCAACACCCCTCCACTTT. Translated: CASSLDSSATPLHF.

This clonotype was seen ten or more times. CDR3 DNA sequence: TGTGCCAGCAGTTGGACAGAGAACTATGGCTACACCTTC. Protein: CASSWTENYGYTF. V usage is TRBV6-5 and J usage is TRBJ1-2, with D possibly TRBD1 on 6 matching bases. This CDR3 is 13 amino acids long. The V and J ends lost 4 bases and 2 bases respectively, with 8 bases between them. Germline CDR1 is MNHEY and CDR2 is SVGAGI.

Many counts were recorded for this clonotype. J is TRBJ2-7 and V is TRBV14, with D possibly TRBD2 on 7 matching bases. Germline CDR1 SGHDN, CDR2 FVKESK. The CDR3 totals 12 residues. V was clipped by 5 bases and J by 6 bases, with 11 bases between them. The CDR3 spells CASSRGRVEQYF. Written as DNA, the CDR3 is TGTGCCAGCAGCAGGGGGAGGGTCGAGCAGTACTTC.

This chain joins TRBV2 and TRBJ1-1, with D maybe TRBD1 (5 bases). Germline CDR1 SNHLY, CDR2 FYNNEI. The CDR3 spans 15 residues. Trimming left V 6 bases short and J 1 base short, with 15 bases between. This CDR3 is CASRIRGESNTEAFF. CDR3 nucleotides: TGTGCCAGCAGGATCCGGGGGGAATCGAACACTGAAGCTTTCTTT. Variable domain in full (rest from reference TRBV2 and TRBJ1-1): EPEVTQTPSHQVTQMGQEVILRCVPISNHLYFYWYRQILGQKVEFLVSFYNNEISEKSEIFDDQFSVERPDGSNFTLKIRSTKLEDSAMYFCASRIRGESNTEAFFGQGTRLTVV.

CDR3 in amino acids: CASGFSGGAVYEQYF. The CDR3 DNA reads as TGTGCCTCCGGATTTAGCGGGGGGGCCGTCTACGAGCAGTACTTC. J is TRBJ2-7 and V is TRBV7-2; 11 bases align to TRBD2. Per germline, CDR1 SGHTA and CDR2 FQGNSA. V lost 11 bases, J lost 3 bases, and 12 bases stayed unmatched. The CDR3 is 15 amino acids.

The CDR3 DNA reads as TGTGCCAGCAGCTTTAGCGGGAGAGATACGCAGTATTTT. This translates into CASSFSGRDTQYF. The chain couples TRBV7-8 to TRBJ2-3; TRBD2 aligns across 9 bases. Germline CDR1 and CDR2: SGHVS and FQNEAQ. The ends lost 3 bases at V and 5 bases at J; junction bases unmatched: 0. This CDR3 has 13 amino acids.

CDR3 DNA: TGTGCCAGCGGCTCCAGACAGGGGCAGTACTTC. It is translated as CASGSRQGQYF. The chain employs TRBV2 and TRBJ2-7, with 7 bases matching TRBD1. CDR3 length: 11 amino acids. Trimming cost V 8 bases and J 9 bases; bases outside gene matches: 7. The germline V gene has CDR1 SNHLY and CDR2 FYNNEI.

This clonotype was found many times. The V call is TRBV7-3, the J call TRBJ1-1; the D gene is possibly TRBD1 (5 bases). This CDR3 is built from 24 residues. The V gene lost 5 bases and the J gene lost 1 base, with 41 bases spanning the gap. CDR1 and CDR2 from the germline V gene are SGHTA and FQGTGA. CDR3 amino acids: CASSLQAWESYRETRTGTNTEAFF. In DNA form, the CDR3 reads TGTGCCAGCAGCCTACAGGCTTGGGAGTCCTACCGGGAGACGCGGACCGGGACGAACACTGAAGCTTTCTTT. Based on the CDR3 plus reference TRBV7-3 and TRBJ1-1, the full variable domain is GAGVSQTPSNKVTEKGKYVELRCDPISGHTALYWYRQSLGQGPEFLIYFQGTGAADDSGLPNDRFFAVRPEGSVSTLKIQRTERGDSAVYLCASSLQAWESYRETRTGTNTEAFFGQGTRLTVV.

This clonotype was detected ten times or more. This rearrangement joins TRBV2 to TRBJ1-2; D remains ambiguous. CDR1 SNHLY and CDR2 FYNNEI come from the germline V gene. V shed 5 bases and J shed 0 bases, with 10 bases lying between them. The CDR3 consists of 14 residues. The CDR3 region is CASSYTKANYGYTF. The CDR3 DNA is TGTGCCAGCAGTTATACCAAAGCTAACTATGGCTACACCTTC.

In nucleotides, the CDR3 is TGTGCCAGCAGCCCCAGAGCGGGACTTAGCTCCTACGAGCAGTACTTC. It yields the protein CASSPRAGLSSYEQYF. V is TRBV7-2 and J is TRBJ2-7, with 7 positions matching TRBD2. The V and J ends lost 5 bases and 0 bases, in that order; junction bases with no gene match: 10. Germline loops: CDR1 SGHTA, CDR2 FQGNSA. This CDR3 comprises 16 residues.

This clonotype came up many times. CDR3 nucleotide sequence: TGCGCCAGCAGCCCGGGACAGGTAGAAGATCAGCCCCAGCATTTT. Protein: CASSPGQVEDQPQHF. This chain links TRBV5-1 with TRBJ1-5, with 8 bases lining up with TRBD1. The CDR3 runs to 15 residues. Looked up from germline, CDR1 is SGHRS and CDR2 is YFSETQ. Unmatched junction bases numbered 8, after V lost 4 bases and J lost 5 bases.

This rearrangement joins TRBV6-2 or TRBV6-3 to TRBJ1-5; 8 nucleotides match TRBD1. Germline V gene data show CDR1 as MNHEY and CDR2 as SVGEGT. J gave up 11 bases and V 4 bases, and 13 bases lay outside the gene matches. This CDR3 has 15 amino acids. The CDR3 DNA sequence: TGTGCCAGCAGTTTCACGGGACAGGTGGCTTTGTCCCAGCATTTT. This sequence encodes CASSFTGQVALSQHF.

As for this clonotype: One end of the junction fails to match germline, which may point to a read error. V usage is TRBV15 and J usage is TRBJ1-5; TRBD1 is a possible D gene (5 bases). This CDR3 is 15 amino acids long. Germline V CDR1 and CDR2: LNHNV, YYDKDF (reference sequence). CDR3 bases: TGTGCCATCAGCATGGGACCTACGATGTCTAAGCCCCAGCATTTT. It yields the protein CAISMGPTMSKPQHF.

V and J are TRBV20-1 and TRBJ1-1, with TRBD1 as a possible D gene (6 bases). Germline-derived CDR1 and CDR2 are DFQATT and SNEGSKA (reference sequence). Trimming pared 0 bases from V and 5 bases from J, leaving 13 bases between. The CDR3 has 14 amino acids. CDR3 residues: CSARDYRVRTEAFF. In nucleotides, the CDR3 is TGCAGTGCTAGAGATTACAGGGTGAGAACTGAAGCTTTCTTT.

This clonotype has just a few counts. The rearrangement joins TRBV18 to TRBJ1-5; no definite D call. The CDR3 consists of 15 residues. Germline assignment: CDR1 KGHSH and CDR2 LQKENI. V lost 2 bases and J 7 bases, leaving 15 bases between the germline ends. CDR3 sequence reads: CASSPKGSPGQPQHF. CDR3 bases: TGTGCCAGCTCACCAAAAGGTTCCCCCGGCCAGCCCCAGCATTTT.

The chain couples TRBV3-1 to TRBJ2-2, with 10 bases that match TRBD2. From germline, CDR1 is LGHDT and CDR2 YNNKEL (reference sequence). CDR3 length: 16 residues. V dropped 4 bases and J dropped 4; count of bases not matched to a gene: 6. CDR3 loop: CASSPGLAELTGELFF. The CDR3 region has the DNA TGTGCCAGCAGCCCCGGACTAGCGGAGCTCACCGGGGAGCTGTTTTTT.